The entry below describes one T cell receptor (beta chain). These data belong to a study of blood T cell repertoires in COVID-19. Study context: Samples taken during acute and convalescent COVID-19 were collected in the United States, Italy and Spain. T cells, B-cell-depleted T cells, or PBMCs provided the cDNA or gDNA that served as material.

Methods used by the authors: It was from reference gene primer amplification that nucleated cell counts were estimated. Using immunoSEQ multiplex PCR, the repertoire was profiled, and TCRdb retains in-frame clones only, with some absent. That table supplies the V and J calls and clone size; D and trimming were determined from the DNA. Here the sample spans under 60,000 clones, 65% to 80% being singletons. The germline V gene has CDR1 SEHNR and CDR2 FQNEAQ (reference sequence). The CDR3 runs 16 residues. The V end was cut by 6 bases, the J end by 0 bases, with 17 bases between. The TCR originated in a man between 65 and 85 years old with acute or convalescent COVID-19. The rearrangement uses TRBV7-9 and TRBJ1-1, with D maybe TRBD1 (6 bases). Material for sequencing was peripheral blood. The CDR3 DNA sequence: TGTGCCAGCAGACCCCCCTTCCGACAGGTGAACACTGAAGCTTTCTTT. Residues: CASRPPFRQVNTEAFF.